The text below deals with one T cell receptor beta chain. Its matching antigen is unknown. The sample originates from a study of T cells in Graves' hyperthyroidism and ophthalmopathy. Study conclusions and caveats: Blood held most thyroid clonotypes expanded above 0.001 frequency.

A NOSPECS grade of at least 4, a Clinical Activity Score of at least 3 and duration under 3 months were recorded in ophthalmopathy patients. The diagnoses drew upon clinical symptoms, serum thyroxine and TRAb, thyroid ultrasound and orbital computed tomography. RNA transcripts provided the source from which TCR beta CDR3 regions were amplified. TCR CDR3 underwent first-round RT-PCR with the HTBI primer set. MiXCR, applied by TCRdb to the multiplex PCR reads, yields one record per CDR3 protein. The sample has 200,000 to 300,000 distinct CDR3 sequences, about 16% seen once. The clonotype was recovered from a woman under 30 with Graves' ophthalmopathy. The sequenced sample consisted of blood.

The CDR3 spells CASSLDRGGEQFF. The CDR3 DNA sequence: TGCGCCAGCAGCTTGGACAGGGGGGGAGAGCAGTTCTTC. V is TRBV5-1 and J is TRBJ2-1, with a tentative D call TRBD1 (8 bases). Trimming removed 0 bases at V and 10 bases at J, with 11 bases between. In germline, CDR1 is SGHRS, CDR2 YFSETQ. This CDR3 region has 13 residues.